This T cell receptor (beta chain) appears in the sequencing data of a study of blood T cell repertoires in COVID-19. The V gene's germline CDR1 is MDHEN and CDR2 SYDVKM. V was trimmed by 2 bases and J by 0 bases, leaving 10 bases between them. The CDR3 spans 15 residues. Original processing methods: How many nucleated cells were present was estimated from reference gene primer amplification. Profiled with immunoSEQ multiplex PCR; TCRdb holds only in-frame clones, not every one. The V and J calls and clone size come from that table; D and trimming were worked out from the DNA. Here the sample spans some 150,000 clones, around 77% being singletons.

The sequenced material came from peripheral blood. The TCR was taken from a man aged 45-60 years with active or convalescent COVID-19. The chain uses TRBV28 and TRBJ1-2; the D is unclear. CDR3 residues: CASSLTRSSNYGYTF. The DNA of the CDR3 is TGTGCCAGCAGTTTAACCAGGTCCTCTAACTATGGCTACACCTTC.